This entry concerns a single T cell receptor (beta chain). The target antigen is unknown. The data stem from a study of cytomegalovirus exposure and HLA in healthy donors. Points from the study as a whole: Among immune exposure information, only CMV serostatus was available. Later genetic work tied a missense DCLRE1C variant to beta-chain V and J trimming. Cytomegalovirus association was listed for approximately 160 TCR beta chains.

The PCR used 60 Vbeta and 13 Jbeta primers. TCRdb's table, derived via immunoSEQ multiplex PCR, lists solely in-frame clones and lacks some. Among 100,000 to 150,000 clones listed, around 77% were seen once. The germline V gene has CDR1 SGHKS and CDR2 YYEKEE (reference sequence). This CDR3 has 17 residues. The junction had 8 bases not matched to a gene; V was cut back by 4 bases and J by 0 bases. The sequencing input was PBMCs. V and J are TRBV5-5 and TRBJ2-5; TRBD2 aligns across 11 bases. This receptor was obtained from a male donor in good health and CMV-seropositive. Here the CDR3 DNA reads TGTGCCAGCAGCGGTGGACTAGCGGGTTGGAACCAAGAGACCCAGTACTTC. It translates to CASSGGLAGWNQETQYF.